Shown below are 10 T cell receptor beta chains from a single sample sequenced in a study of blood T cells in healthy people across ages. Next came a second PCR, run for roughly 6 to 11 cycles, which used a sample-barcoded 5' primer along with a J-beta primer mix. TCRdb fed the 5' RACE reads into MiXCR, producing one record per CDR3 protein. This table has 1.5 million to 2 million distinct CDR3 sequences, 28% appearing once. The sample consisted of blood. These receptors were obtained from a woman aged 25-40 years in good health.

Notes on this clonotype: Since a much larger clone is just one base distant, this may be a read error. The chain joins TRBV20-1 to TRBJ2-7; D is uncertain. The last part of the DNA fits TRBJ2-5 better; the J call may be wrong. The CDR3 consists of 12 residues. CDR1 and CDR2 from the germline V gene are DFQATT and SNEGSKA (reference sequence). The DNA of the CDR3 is TGCAGTGCTTTCTGGGGATCAGGGACCCAGTACTTC. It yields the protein CSAFWGSGTQYF.

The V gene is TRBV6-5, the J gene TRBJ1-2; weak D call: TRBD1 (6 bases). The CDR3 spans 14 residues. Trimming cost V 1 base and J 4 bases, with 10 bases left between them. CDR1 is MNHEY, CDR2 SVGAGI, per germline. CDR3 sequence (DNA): TGTGCCAGCAGTTACTATCAGGGGACCTATGGCTACACCTTC. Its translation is CASSYYQGTYGYTF.

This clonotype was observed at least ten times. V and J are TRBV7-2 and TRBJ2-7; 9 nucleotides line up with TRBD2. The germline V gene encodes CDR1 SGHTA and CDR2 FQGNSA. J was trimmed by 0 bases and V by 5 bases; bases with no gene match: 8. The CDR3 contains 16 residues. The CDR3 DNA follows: TGTGCCAGCAGCAGCCAAACTAGCGGGCCCTCCTACGAGCAGTACTTC. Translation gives CASSSQTSGPSYEQYF.

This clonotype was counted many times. The CDR3 spells CASRTRRGNNEQFF. The CDR3 coding sequence is TGTGCCAGCAGGACGCGTCGGGGGAACAATGAGCAGTTCTTC. The rearrangement joins TRBV28 to TRBJ2-1, with D possibly TRBD2 on 6 matching bases. V gave up 6 bases and J gave up 5 bases, with 14 bases separating them. Germline CDR1 is MDHEN and CDR2 is SYDVKM. This CDR3 comprises 14 residues.

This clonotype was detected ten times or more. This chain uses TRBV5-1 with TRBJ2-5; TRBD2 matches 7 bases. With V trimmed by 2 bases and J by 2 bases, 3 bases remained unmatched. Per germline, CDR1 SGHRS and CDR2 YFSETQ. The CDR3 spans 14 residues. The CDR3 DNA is TGCGCCAGCAGCTTTGACGGGGGGCAAGAGACCCAGTACTTC. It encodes CASSFDGGQETQYF.

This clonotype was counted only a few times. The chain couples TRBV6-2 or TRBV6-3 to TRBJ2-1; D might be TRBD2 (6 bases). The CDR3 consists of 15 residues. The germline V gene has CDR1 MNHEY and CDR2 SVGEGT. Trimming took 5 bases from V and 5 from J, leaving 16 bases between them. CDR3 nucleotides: TGTGCCAGCAGTGCCTGGGGGGTGCGAGACAATGAGCAGTTCTTC. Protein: CASSAWGVRDNEQFF.

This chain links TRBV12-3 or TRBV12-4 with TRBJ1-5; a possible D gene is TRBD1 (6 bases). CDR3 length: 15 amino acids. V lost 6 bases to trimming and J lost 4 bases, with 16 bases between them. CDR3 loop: CASRSGGRRNQPQHF. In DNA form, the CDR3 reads TGTGCCAGCAGGTCTGGGGGGCGGCGGAATCAGCCCCAGCATTTT.

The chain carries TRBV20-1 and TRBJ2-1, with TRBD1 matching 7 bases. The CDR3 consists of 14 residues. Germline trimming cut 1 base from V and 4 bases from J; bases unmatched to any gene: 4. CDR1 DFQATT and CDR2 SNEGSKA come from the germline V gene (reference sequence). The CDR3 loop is CSARGDREYNEQFF. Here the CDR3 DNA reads TGCAGTGCTAGAGGGGACAGAGAGTACAATGAGCAGTTCTTC.

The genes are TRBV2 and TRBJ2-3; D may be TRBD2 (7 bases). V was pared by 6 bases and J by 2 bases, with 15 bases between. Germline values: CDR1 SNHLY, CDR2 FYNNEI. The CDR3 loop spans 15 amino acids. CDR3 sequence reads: CASRGGRTLTDTQYF. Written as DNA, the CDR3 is TGTGCCAGCAGGGGGGGGCGGACCCTCACAGATACGCAGTATTTT. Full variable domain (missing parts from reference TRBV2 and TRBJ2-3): EPEVTQTPSHQVTQMGQEVILRCVPISNHLYFYWYRQILGQKVEFLVSFYNNEISEKSEIFDDQFSVERPDGSNFTLKIRSTKLEDSAMYFCASRGGRTLTDTQYFGPGTRLTVL.

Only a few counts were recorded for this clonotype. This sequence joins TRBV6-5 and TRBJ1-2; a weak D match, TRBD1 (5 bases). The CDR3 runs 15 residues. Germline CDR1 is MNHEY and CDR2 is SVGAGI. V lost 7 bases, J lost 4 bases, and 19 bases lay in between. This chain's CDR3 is CASTRGQEPIYGYTF. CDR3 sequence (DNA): TGTGCCAGCACTAGGGGCCAGGAACCAATCTATGGCTACACCTTC.